The 31 T cell receptor beta chains below all came from one sample that was sequenced in a study of blood T cells in healthy people across ages. A sample-barcoded 5' primer and a J-beta primer mix were used in a second PCR of roughly 7 to 11 cycles. TCRdb itself ran the 5' RACE reads through MiXCR, one entry per CDR3 protein. The data contain hundreds of thousands of distinct CDR3 sequences, less than 45% of them singletons. Material for sequencing was blood. These receptors were taken from an elderly man in good health.

The chain links TRBV5-1 to TRBJ1-1; D is possibly TRBD1 (6 bases). Between the trimmed V and J ends, which lost 4 bases and 1 base, there was a span of 14 bases. Looked up from germline, CDR1 is SGHRS and CDR2 is YFSETQ. The CDR3 has 15 amino acids. The CDR3 reads CASSERVGANTEAFF. The CDR3 nucleotides are TGCGCCAGCAGCGAAAGGGTGGGGGCGAACACTGAAGCTTTCTTT. Together with reference TRBV5-1 and TRBJ1-1, the CDR3 gives the full variable domain: KAGVTQTPRYLIKTRGQQVTLSCSPISGHRSVSWYQQTPGQGLQFLFEYFSETQRNKGNFPGRFSGRQFSNSRSEMNVSTLELGDSALYLCASSERVGANTEAFFGQGTRLTVV.

This clonotype was observed a handful of times. The V and J genes are TRBV5-6 and TRBJ2-6; D is unresolved. The V end was cut by 4 bases, the J end by 0 bases, with 14 bases between. The CDR3 contains 17 residues. CDR1 is SGHDT and CDR2 is YYEEEE in the germline V gene. DNA of the CDR3: TGTGCCAGCAGCCCCCTCCAGACCATCTCTGGGGCCAACGTCCTGACTTTC. Amino acid sequence: CASSPLQTISGANVLTF.

This clonotype was seen only a few times. The chain is built from TRBV20-1 and TRBJ2-1, with TRBD2 matching 11 bases. The CDR3 sequence is 18 residues long. V shed 6 bases, J shed 4 bases, and the junction held 17 bases outside the gene matches. Germline V gives CDR1 DFQATT, CDR2 SNEGSKA (reference sequence). CDR3 sequence reads: CSATERGLGLAVYNEQFF. The CDR3 nucleotides are TGCAGTGCCACAGAGAGGGGATTGGGACTAGCGGTTTACAATGAGCAGTTCTTC.

This clonotype was seen once. The chain recombines TRBV27 with TRBJ2-2, with 12 bases matching TRBD2. The V gene end was trimmed by 5 bases and the J gene end by 3 bases; junction bases not matched to a gene: 7. CDR1 and CDR2 (germline): MNHEY, SMNVEV (reference sequence). The CDR3 contains 17 residues. CDR3 sequence (DNA): TGTGCCAGCAGTCGAACCGGGACTAGCGGGTACACCGGGGAGCTGTTTTTT. As protein: CASSRTGTSGYTGELFF.

This clonotype was counted between two and nine times. This rearrangement joins TRBV12-3 or TRBV12-4 to TRBJ1-6, with D maybe TRBD1 (6 bases). The V end was cut by 5 bases, the J end by 7 bases, with 15 bases between. The CDR3 extends over 15 amino acids. CDR3 sequence: CASSPGGTWNSPLHF. CDR3 in DNA: TGTGCCAGCAGTCCCGGGGGGACATGGAATTCACCCCTCCACTTT.

The rearrangement links TRBV20-1 to TRBJ1-1; D might be TRBD1 (6 bases). Germline values: CDR1 DFQATT, CDR2 SNEGSKA (reference sequence). The ends were cut back, 1 base at V and 2 bases at J, with 14 bases in the middle. The CDR3 runs 15 residues. Here the CDR3 reads CSARGGRGPNTEAFF. The CDR3 nucleotides read TGCAGTGCTAGAGGGGGACGGGGGCCCAACACTGAAGCTTTCTTT.

This sequence joins TRBV28 and TRBJ2-1, with 10 bases matching TRBD2. CDR1 and CDR2 from the germline V gene are MDHEN and SYDVKM. The CDR3 loop spans 15 amino acids. V was pared by 6 bases and J by 6 bases, with 8 bases of the junction left unmatched. CDR3 DNA sequence: TGTGCCAGCAGCCTCCCTAGCGGGAGATCCAATGAGCAGTTCTTC. This translates into CASSLPSGRSNEQFF.

The chain carries TRBV6-6 and TRBJ2-7; D is unclear. V was cut by 6 bases and J by 3 bases, with 15 bases left in between. The CDR3 runs to 14 residues. CDR1 and CDR2 from the germline V gene are MNHNY and SVGAGI (reference sequence). The CDR3 is CASRARSDLYEQYF. The CDR3 DNA sequence: TGTGCCAGCAGGGCCCGGTCCGACCTCTACGAGCAGTACTTC.

CDR3 nucleotides: TGCGCCAGCAGCCAAGATGGGACAGGGGGCGTAACCAAAAACATTCAGTACTTC. Translated, it gives CASSQDGTGGVTKNIQYF. The rearrangement joins TRBV4-1 to TRBJ2-4, with 12 bases matching TRBD1. V shed 0 bases, J shed 2 bases, and the junction held 5 bases outside the gene matches. The CDR3 totals 18 residues. The V gene's germline CDR1 is MGHRA and CDR2 YSYEKL.

This clonotype was counted a few times. This rearrangement joins TRBV11-2 to TRBJ2-1, with TRBD2 identical over 7 bases. Trimming at V came to 5 bases and at J to 3 bases, leaving 7 bases not matched to a gene. Germline CDR1 SGHAT, CDR2 FQNNGV. This CDR3 has 15 residues. The CDR3 protein is CASSPGTNHYNEQFF. For the CDR3, the DNA is TGTGCCAGCAGCCCCGGGACTAACCACTACAATGAGCAGTTCTTC.

This chain connects TRBV6-5 to TRBJ1-4; D perhaps matches TRBD1 (5 bases). This CDR3 has 15 residues. V lost 5 bases and J 2 bases, leaving 12 bases between the germline ends. Looked up from germline, CDR1 is MNHEY and CDR2 is SVGAGI. The CDR3 is CASSNRGRTNEKLFF. The DNA of the CDR3 is TGTGCCAGCAGTAACCGGGGACGGACTAATGAAAAACTGTTTTTT.

The V call is TRBV20-1, the J call TRBJ2-3, with 8 bases that match TRBD2. Germline loops: CDR1 DFQATT, CDR2 SNEGSKA (reference sequence). V trimming: 3 bases; J trimming: 1 base; junction bases outside the gene matches: 6. The CDR3 length is 15 residues. The CDR3 protein is CSASKREMGTDTQYF. CDR3 DNA: TGCAGTGCTAGCAAGCGGGAGATGGGCACAGATACGCAGTATTTT.

The rearrangement links TRBV28 to TRBJ2-5; possible D gene TRBD1, 6 bases. Trimming removed 6 bases from V and 0 bases from J, with 17 bases in between. Germline V gene lookup returns CDR1 MDHEN and CDR2 SYDVKM. This CDR3 contains 16 residues. The CDR3 protein is CASSLRTAMYQETQYF. In DNA, the CDR3 is TGTGCCAGCAGCCTTAGGACAGCCATGTACCAAGAGACCCAGTACTTC.

Only a few counts were recorded for this clonotype. The J gene is TRBJ2-7, the V gene TRBV7-2; D gene unclear. V was shortened by 5 bases and J by 0 bases, with 11 bases between the two germline ends. This CDR3 region has 14 residues. In germline, CDR1 is SGHTA, CDR2 FQGNSA. CDR3: CASSEDNPSYEQYF. In nucleotides, the CDR3 is TGTGCCAGCAGCGAAGACAACCCCTCCTACGAGCAGTACTTC.

This chain joins TRBV28 and TRBJ1-4, with 11 bases that match TRBD1. Germline CDR1 MDHEN, CDR2 SYDVKM. J lost 3 bases, V lost 6 bases, and 9 bases had no gene match. This CDR3 has 17 residues. CDR3 residues: CASRPGTGGRANEKLFF. CDR3 bases: TGTGCCAGCAGACCTGGGACAGGGGGGAGGGCTAATGAAAAACTGTTTTTT.

The chain employs TRBV7-3 and TRBJ2-1, with D possibly TRBD1 on 6 matching bases. The CDR3 is made up of 15 amino acids. Germline V gene lookup returns CDR1 SGHTA and CDR2 FQGTGA. The V and J ends lost 1 base and 7 bases respectively, with 14 bases between them. The CDR3 loop is CASSLNVAGANEQFF. The CDR3 coding sequence is TGTGCCAGCAGCTTAAATGTAGCAGGGGCGAATGAGCAGTTCTTC.

This clonotype was observed a few times. This chain uses TRBV6-5 with TRBJ2-4, with D hard to call. CDR1 and CDR2 from the germline V gene are MNHEY and SVGAGI. Trimming pared 8 bases from V and 0 bases from J, leaving 8 bases between. This CDR3 contains 13 residues. CDR3 amino acids: CASGEIAKNIQYF. CDR3 DNA sequence: TGTGCCAGCGGTGAGATAGCCAAAAACATTCAGTACTTC.

This clonotype was seen once. The genes are TRBV20-1 and TRBJ2-1; TRBD2 matches 9 bases. Near its end, the DNA agrees better with TRBJ2-7, so the J call may be wrong. The CDR3 has 14 residues. Germline CDR1 is DFQATT and CDR2 is SNEGSKA (reference sequence). The CDR3 loop is CSASGTSSYNEQYF. DNA for the CDR3: TGCAGTGCGTCAGGGACTAGCTCCTACAATGAGCAGTACTTC.

A remark on this clonotype: The junction does not match germline at one end; this may be a read error. V usage is TRBV4-3 and J usage is TRBJ2-5; TRBD2 might be the D (5 bases). Germline CDR1 is LGHNA and CDR2 is YSLEER. CDR3 size: 15 residues. The CDR3 nucleotides read TGCGCCAGTAGCCCCGTTCGGACTGCCAAAGAGACCCAGTACTTC. As protein: CASSPVRTAKETQYF.

The chain carries TRBV20-1 and TRBJ2-5; a possible D gene is TRBD2 (6 bases). The V and J ends lost 0 bases and 3 bases respectively, with 11 bases between them. CDR1 DFQATT and CDR2 SNEGSKA come from the germline V gene (reference sequence). The CDR3 spans 14 residues. CDR3 DNA: TGCAGTGCTAGAGATCGCCGGAGGGAAGAGACCCAGTACTTC. Protein sequence: CSARDRRREETQYF.

The genes are TRBV7-9 and TRBJ2-4; 11 nucleotides agree with TRBD2. The CDR3 sequence is 15 residues long. Germline CDR1 and CDR2: SEHNR and FQNEAQ (reference sequence). Trimming cost V 3 bases and J 15 bases; bases outside gene matches: 13. The CDR3 spells CASSFLGTSGPLLYF. CDR3 DNA: TGTGCCAGCAGCTTCCTAGGGACTAGCGGCCCCCTTCTGTACTTC.

This clonotype was detected a few times. The V call is TRBV6-5, the J call TRBJ2-4, with a tentative D call TRBD2 (6 bases). The CDR3 is 15 amino acids. Trimming pared 5 bases from V and 0 bases from J, leaving 11 bases between. Germline CDR1 reads MNHEY; CDR2 reads SVGAGI. The CDR3 loop is CASSPEGLAKNIQYF. The CDR3 DNA follows: TGTGCCAGCAGTCCGGAGGGCCTAGCCAAAAACATTCAGTACTTC.

This clonotype was counted only a few times. The chain is built from TRBV20-1 and TRBJ1-2, with 9 bases lining up with TRBD1. CDR1 is DFQATT, CDR2 SNEGSKA, per germline (reference sequence). The CDR3 is 15 amino acids. V lost 6 bases, J lost 4 bases, and 12 bases stayed unmatched. DNA of the CDR3: TGCAGTGCCGAGGGGCGGGACAGGGACGTCTATGGCTACACCTTC. It yields the protein CSAEGRDRDVYGYTF.

Points on this clonotype: A single base separates this from a much larger clone, so it may be a read error. The chain is built from TRBV14 and TRBJ2-4; tentative D call: TRBD2 (6 bases). CDR1 SGHDN and CDR2 FVKESK come from the germline V gene. This CDR3 has 15 amino acids. Written as DNA, the CDR3 is TGTGCCAGCAGCCCTGGGACTCTAGCCGAAAACATTCAGTACTTC. This translates into CASSPGTLAENIQYF.

The rearrangement links TRBV11-3 to TRBJ2-5; the match to TRBD1 covers 7 bases. The end of the DNA fits TRBJ2-7 better, so the J call may be wrong. CDR1 is SGHNT, CDR2 YENEEA, per germline. This CDR3 is built from 14 residues. The CDR3 loop is CASSLGGDSSEQYF. The CDR3 DNA sequence: TGTGCCAGCAGCTTAGGAGGGGACAGTTCCGAGCAGTACTTC.

The chain combines TRBV20-1 with TRBJ2-5, with 14 bases matching TRBD2. The CDR3 extends over 16 amino acids. Germline CDR1 is DFQATT and CDR2 is SNEGSKA (reference sequence). J gave up 11 bases and V 0 bases, and 11 bases lay outside the gene matches. The CDR3 reads CSARDPGLAGVGEQYF. The CDR3 bases are TGCAGTGCTAGAGATCCGGGACTAGCGGGAGTTGGGGAGCAGTACTTC.

V and J are TRBV20-1 and TRBJ2-1; 8 bases agree with TRBD2. V gave up 3 bases and J gave up 0 bases; unmatched junction bases: 4. The CDR3 runs 15 residues. The germline V gene has CDR1 DFQATT and CDR2 SNEGSKA (reference sequence). Here the CDR3 reads CSASGREVSYNEQFF. The CDR3 region has the DNA TGCAGTGCTAGCGGGCGGGAGGTCTCCTACAATGAGCAGTTCTTC.

The chain recombines TRBV7-3 with TRBJ2-7, with a weak D call TRBD1 (6 bases). The CDR3 extends over 13 amino acids. V was shortened by 9 bases and J by 0 bases, with 12 bases between the two germline ends. Germline V CDR1 and CDR2: SGHTA, FQGTGA. The CDR3 here is CASAGQSSYEQYF. The CDR3 nucleotides read TGTGCCAGTGCCGGACAGAGCTCCTACGAGCAGTACTTC.

V is TRBV6-6 and J is TRBJ1-4; D is undetermined. Germline CDR1 is MNHNY and CDR2 is SVGAGI (reference sequence). The length of the CDR3 is 14 residues. The V end lost 4 bases, the J end lost 3 bases, and 9 bases lay between the germline ends. CDR3 in amino acids: CASSSGRSNEKLFF. In DNA form, the CDR3 reads TGTGCCAGCAGTTCGGGGAGATCTAATGAAAAACTGTTTTTT.

This clonotype was picked up many times. The gene calls are TRBV15 and TRBJ2-5; 7 bases are a match to TRBD1. The trim removed 4 bases at V and 3 bases at J, leaving 5 bases unmatched. CDR3 size: 14 residues. Germline V gene data show CDR1 as LNHNV and CDR2 as YYDKDF (reference sequence). Here the CDR3 reads CATSKEGQEETQYF. The CDR3 DNA reads TGTGCCACCAGCAAAGAAGGACAGGAAGAGACCCAGTACTTC.

This CDR3 reads CASSLQGLGNNEQFF. The CDR3 coding sequence is TGTGCCAGCAGCTTACAGGGGTTGGGAAACAATGAGCAGTTCTTC. The chain has TRBV6-2 or TRBV6-3 and TRBJ2-1, with TRBD1 matching over 7 bases. Germline V CDR1 and CDR2: MNHEY, SVGEGT. The CDR3 sequence is 15 residues long. The V gene end was trimmed by 6 bases and the J gene end by 5 bases; junction bases not matched to a gene: 10.